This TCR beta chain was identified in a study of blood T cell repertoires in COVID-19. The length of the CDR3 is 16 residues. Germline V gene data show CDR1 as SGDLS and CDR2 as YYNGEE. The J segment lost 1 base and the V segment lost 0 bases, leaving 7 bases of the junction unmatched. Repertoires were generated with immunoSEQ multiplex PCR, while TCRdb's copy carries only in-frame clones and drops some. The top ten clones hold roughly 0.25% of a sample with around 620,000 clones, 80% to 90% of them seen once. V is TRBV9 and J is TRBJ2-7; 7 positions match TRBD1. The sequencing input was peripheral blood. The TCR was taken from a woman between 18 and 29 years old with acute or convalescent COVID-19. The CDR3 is CASSVEGDRNSYEQYF. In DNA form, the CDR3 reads TGTGCCAGCAGCGTAGAAGGGGACAGAAATTCCTACGAGCAGTACTTC.